Listed below are T cell receptor beta chains from one sample, sequenced in a study of T cells in Graves' hyperthyroidism and ophthalmopathy. MiXCR, applied by TCRdb to the multiplex PCR reads, yields one record per CDR3 protein. The sample consists of 480,000 or so distinct CDR3 sequences, around an eighth of them appearing once. Sequenced input: blood. The receptors were gathered from a woman aged 18-29 years with Graves' hyperthyroidism. Each CDR3 is given with its conserved first and last residue. A D gene is named only where the DNA matches it firmly. Size is omitted from some rows. Given values are once, few, many or a class for expanded clones.

size: -; J: TRBJ1-1; D: -; V: TRBV7-3; CDR3: CASRTGAGDTEAFF; DNA: TGTGCCAGCAGAACCGGGGCAGGGGACACTGAAGCTTTCTTT
size: few; J: TRBJ2-6; D: -; V: TRBV9; CDR3: CASSPKTGANVLTF; DNA: TGTGCCAGCAGCCCAAAGACTGGGGCCAACGTCCTGACTTTC
size: many; J: TRBJ2-3; D: TRBD2; V: TRBV2; CDR3: CASSYNPGLEVEDTQYF; DNA: TGTGCCAGCAGTTATAATCCGGGACTAGAGGTCGAGGATACGCAGTATTTT
size: many; J: TRBJ2-3; D: TRBD2; V: TRBV12-3/TRBV12-4; CDR3: CASGAGLADTQYF; DNA: TGTGCCAGCGGAGCGGGATTAGCAGATACGCAGTATTTT
size: many; J: TRBJ2-5; D: -; V: TRBV28; CDR3: CASSLSPPRETQYF; DNA: TGTGCCAGCAGTTTATCCCCCCCGAGAGAGACCCAGTACTTC
size: many; J: TRBJ2-1; D: -; V: TRBV7-8; CDR3: CASGLRDPSQFYNEQFF; DNA: TGTGCCAGCGGGTTGAGGGACCCGTCACAATTCTACAATGAGCAGTTCTTC
size: many; J: TRBJ2-3; D: -; V: TRBV3-1; CDR3: CASSQDFGSTDTQYF; DNA: TGTGCCAGCAGCCAAGATTTTGGGTCTACAGATACGCAGTATTTT
size: many; J: TRBJ1-1; D: -; V: TRBV11-2; CDR3: CASSGPLSILNTEAFF; DNA: TGTGCCAGCAGCGGACCCCTTTCCATCTTGAACACTGAAGCTTTCTTT
size: many; J: TRBJ2-1; D: -; V: TRBV30; CDR3: CAWSVHRTGAYNEQFF; DNA: TGTGCCTGGAGTGTACATCGGACTGGGGCTTACAATGAGCAGTTCTTC
size: many; J: TRBJ1-4; D: -; V: TRBV20-1; CDR3: CSARPLTEANEKLFF; DNA: TGCAGTGCTAGGCCTTTGACAGAGGCTAATGAAAAACTGTTTTTT
size: few; J: TRBJ2-1; D: TRBD2; V: TRBV19; CDR3: CASSSRGSGSLYNEQFF; DNA: TGTGCCAGTAGTTCGCGGGGTAGCGGGAGTCTATACAATGAGCAGTTCTTC
size: many; J: TRBJ2-7; D: TRBD1; V: TRBV5-1; CDR3: CASSLASAGGRYEQYF; DNA: TGCGCCAGCAGCTTGGCCTCGGCAGGGGGTAGATACGAGCAGTACTTC